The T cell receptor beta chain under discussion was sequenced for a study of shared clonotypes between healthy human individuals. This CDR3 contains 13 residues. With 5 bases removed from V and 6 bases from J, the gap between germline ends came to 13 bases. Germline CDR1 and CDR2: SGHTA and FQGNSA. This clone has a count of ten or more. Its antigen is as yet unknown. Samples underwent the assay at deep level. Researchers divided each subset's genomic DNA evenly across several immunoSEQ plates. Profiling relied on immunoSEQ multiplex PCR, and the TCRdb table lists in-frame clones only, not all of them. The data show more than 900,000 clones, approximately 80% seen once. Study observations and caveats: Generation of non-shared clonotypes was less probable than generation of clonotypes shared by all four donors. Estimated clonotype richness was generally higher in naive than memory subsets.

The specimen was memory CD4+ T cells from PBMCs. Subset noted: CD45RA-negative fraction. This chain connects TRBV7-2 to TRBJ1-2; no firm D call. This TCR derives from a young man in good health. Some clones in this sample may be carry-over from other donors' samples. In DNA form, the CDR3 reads TGTGCCAGCAGCGCATCGAGGGAGGATGGCTACACCTTC. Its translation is CASSASREDGYTF. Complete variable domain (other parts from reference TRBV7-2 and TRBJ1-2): GAGVSQSPSNKVTEKGKDVELRCDPISGHTALYWYRQSLGQGLEFLIYFQGNSAPDKSGLPSDRFSAERTGGSVSTLTIQRTQQEDSAVYLCASSASREDGYTFGSGTRLTVV.